This TCR beta chain was sequenced for a study of shared clonotypes between healthy human individuals. TCRdb's copy holds only in-frame clones and misses some; the assay was immunoSEQ multiplex PCR. The sample carries hundreds of thousands of clones, 90% to 97% recorded once. This receptor was taken from a woman aged 30 to 39 in good health. The sequencing sample was made of naive CD4+ T cells sorted from blood. Subset denoted: CD45RA+ positively selected.

The CDR3 is CASSPGTSGYNEQFF. The DNA of the CDR3 is TGTGCCAGCAGTCCGGGGACTAGCGGATACAATGAGCAGTTCTTC. The chain links TRBV28 to TRBJ2-1, with 11 positions matching TRBD2. The CDR3 consists of 15 residues. Germline trimming cut 5 bases from V and 4 bases from J; bases unmatched to any gene: 4. Germline CDR1 MDHEN, CDR2 SYDVKM.